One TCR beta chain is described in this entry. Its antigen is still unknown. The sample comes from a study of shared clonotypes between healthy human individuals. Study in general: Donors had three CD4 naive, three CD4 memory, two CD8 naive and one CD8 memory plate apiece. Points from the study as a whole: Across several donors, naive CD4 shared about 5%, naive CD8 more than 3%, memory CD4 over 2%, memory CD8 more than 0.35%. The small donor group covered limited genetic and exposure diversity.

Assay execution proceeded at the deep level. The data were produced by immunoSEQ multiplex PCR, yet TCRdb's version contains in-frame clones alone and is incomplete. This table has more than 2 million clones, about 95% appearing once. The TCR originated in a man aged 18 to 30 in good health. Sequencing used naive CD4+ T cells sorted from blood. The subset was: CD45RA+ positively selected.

The CDR3 spells CASSLRQGGGEAFF. The DNA for the CDR3 is TGTGCCAGCAGCCTAAGACAGGGGGGCGGTGAAGCTTTCTTT. The chain links TRBV7-8 to TRBJ1-1, with 9 bases that match TRBD1. V dropped 5 bases and J dropped 7; count of bases not matched to a gene: 8. This CDR3 has 14 amino acids. Germline CDR1 is SGHVS and CDR2 is FQNEAQ. Supplemented by reference TRBV7-8 and TRBJ1-1, the full variable domain reads GAGVSQSPRYKVAKRGQDVALRCDPISGHVSLFWYQQALGQGPEFLTYFQNEAQLDKSGLPSDRFFAERPEGSVSTLKIQRTQQEDSAVYLCASSLRQGGGEAFFGQGTRLTVV.